This T cell receptor (beta chain) was obtained from a study of cytomegalovirus exposure and HLA in healthy donors. Primers for the PCR totalled 60 Vbeta and 13 Jbeta. The assay was immunoSEQ multiplex PCR, and TCRdb's table has in-frame clones only and misses some. The sample has some 200,000 clones; 80% to 85% are singletons. Note on this clone: What it binds is unknown.

Germline CDR1 is GTSNPN and CDR2 is SVGIG (reference sequence). There are 15 residues in the CDR3. Study-wide results and caveats: Exclusion as indistinguishable affected some V segments, including TRBV6-2 and TRBV6-3.

V usage is TRBV30 and J usage is TRBJ2-1; 8 bases are a match to TRBD2. The TCR originated in a middle-aged woman in good health and CMV-seronegative. Sequenced input: PBMCs. The CDR3 DNA reads TGTGCTTTTGACCGGGAGGGCGGGCCCTACAATGAGCAGTTCTTC. Translation gives CAFDREGGPYNEQFF.